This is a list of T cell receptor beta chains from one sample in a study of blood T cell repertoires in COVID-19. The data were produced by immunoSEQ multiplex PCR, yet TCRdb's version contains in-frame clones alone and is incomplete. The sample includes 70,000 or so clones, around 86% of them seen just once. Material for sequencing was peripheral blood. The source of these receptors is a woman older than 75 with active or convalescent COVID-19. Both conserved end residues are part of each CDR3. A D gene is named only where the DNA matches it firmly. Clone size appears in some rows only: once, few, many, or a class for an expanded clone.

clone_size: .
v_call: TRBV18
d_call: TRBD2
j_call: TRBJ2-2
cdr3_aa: CASSPWTSGVGTGELFF
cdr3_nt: TGTGCCAGCTCACCTTGGACTAGCGGTGTGGGCACCGGGGAGCTGTTTTTT

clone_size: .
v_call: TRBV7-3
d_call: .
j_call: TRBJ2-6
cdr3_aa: CASSLDGGTGANVLTF
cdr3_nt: TGTGCCAGCAGCTTGGATGGGGGCACTGGGGCCAACGTCCTGACTTTC

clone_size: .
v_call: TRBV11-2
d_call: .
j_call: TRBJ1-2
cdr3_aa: CASSRNIQGPLTGYGYTF
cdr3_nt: TGTGCCAGCAGCCGAAACATACAGGGACCCCTAACTGGCTATGGCTACACCTTC

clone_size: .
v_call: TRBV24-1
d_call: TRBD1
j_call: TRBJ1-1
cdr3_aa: CATSPPGQGALRDMNTEAFF
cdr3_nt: TGTGCCACCAGTCCTCCGGGACAGGGGGCCCTCAGGGACATGAACACTGAAGCTTTCTTT

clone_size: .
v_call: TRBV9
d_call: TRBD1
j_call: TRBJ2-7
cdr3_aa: CASTGTGSVYEQYF
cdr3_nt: TGTGCCAGCACCGGGACAGGGAGCGTCTACGAGCAGTACTTC

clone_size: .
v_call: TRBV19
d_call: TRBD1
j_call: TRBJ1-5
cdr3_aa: CASTDRDLFGQPQHF
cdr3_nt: TGTGCCAGTACCGACAGGGATCTTTTTGGGCAGCCCCAGCATTTT

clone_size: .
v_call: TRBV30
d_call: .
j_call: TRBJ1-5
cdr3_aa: CAWSHNRDQPQHF
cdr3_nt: TGTGCCTGGAGCCACAACAGGGATCAGCCCCAGCATTTT

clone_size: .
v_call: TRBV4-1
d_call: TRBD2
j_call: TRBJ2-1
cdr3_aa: CASSQGAGGGAGEQFF
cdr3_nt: TGCGCCAGCAGCCAAGGCGCTGGCGGGGGGGCCGGTGAGCAGTTCTTC

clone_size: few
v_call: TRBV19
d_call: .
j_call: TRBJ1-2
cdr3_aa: CASIGGRYGYTF
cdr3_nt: TGTGCCAGTATCGGGGGGCGGTATGGCTACACCTTC

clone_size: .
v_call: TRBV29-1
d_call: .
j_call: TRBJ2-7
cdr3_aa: CSAETGRRGGEQYF
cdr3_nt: TGCAGCGCGGAGACTGGTCGGAGAGGGGGCGAGCAGTACTTC

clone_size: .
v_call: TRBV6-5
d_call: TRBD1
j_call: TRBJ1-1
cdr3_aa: CASSRDRAPAEAFF
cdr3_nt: TGTGCCAGCAGTCGGGACAGGGCCCCGGCCGAAGCTTTCTTT

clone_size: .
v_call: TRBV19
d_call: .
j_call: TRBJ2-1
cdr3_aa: CASSVFRGSHNEQFF
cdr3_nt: TGTGCCAGTAGTGTATTCAGGGGAAGCCACAATGAGCAGTTCTTC

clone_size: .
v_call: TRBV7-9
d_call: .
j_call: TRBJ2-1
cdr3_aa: CASSLGSDNEQFF
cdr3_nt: TGTGCCAGCAGCTTAGGCTCAGATAATGAGCAGTTCTTC

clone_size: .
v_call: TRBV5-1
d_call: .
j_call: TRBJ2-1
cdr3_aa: CASSFAGNLNEQFF
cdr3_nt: TGCGCCAGCAGCTTTGCGGGCAACCTCAATGAGCAGTTCTTC

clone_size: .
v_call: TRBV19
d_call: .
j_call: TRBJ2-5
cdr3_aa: CASKRVNQETQYF
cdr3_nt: TGTGCCAGTAAACGGGTTAACCAAGAGACCCAGTACTTC

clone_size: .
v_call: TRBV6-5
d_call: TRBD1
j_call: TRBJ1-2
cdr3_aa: CATGGQNYGYTF
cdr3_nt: TGTGCCACCGGGGGACAGAACTATGGCTACACCTTC

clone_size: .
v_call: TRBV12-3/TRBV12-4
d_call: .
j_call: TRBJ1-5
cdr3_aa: CASSLGQNQPQHF
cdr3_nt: TGTGCCAGCAGTTTAGGGCAAAATCAGCCCCAGCATTTT

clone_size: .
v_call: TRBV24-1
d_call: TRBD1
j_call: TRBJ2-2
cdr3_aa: CASGGNTGELFF
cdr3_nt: TGTGCCTCAGGGGGGAACACCGGGGAGCTGTTTTTT

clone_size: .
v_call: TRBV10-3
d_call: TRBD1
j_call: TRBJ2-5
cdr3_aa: CAIGDRDWAQYF
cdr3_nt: TGTGCCATCGGGGACAGGGACTGGGCCCAGTACTTC

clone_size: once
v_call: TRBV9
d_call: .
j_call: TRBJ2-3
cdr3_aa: CASSPTYGAQYF
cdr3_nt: TGTGCCAGCAGCCCAACATATGGTGCGCAGTATTTT

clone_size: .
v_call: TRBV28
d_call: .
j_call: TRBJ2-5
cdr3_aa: CASSLAGSQETQYF
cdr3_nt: TGTGCCAGCAGTTTAGCGGGGTCCCAAGAGACCCAGTACTTC

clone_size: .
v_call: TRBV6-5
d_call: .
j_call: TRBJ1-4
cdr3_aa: CATRTGGAGEKLFF
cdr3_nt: TGTGCCACTAGAACCGGAGGGGCGGGTGAAAAACTGTTTTTT

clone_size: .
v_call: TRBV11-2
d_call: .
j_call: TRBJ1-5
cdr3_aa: CASSAGLRGMGQPQHF
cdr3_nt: TGTGCCAGCAGCGCAGGCCTCCGGGGAATGGGTCAGCCCCAGCATTTT

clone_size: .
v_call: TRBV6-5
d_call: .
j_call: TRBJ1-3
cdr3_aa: CASSYSYRAGNTIYF
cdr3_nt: TGTGCCAGCAGTTACTCATACAGGGCTGGAAACACCATATATTTT

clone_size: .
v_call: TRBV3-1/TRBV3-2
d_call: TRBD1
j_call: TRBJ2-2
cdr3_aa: CASSPRQGASVAGELFF
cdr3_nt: TGTGCCAGCAGCCCAAGACAGGGGGCATCAGTTGCCGGGGAGCTGTTTTTT

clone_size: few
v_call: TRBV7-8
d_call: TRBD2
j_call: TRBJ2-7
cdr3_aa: CASSLRREGAYEQYF
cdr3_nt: TGTGCCAGCAGCTTACGCAGGGAGGGAGCCTACGAGCAGTACTTC

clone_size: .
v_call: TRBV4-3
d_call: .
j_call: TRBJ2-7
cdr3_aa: CASSQDRQGNNEQYF
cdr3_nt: TGCGCCAGCAGCCAAGACAGGCAGGGTAACAACGAGCAGTACTTC

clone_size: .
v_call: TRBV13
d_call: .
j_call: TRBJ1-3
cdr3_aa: CASSLGYPDGNTIYF
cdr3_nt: TGTGCCAGCAGCTTAGGATACCCAGATGGAAACACCATATATTTT

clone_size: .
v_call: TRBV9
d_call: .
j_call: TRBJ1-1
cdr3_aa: CASSFTGEMNTEAFF
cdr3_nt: TGTGCCAGCAGCTTTACGGGGGAGATGAACACTGAAGCTTTCTTT

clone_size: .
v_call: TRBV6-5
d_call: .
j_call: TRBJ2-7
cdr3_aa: CASSRTGTPTYEQYF
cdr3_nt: TGTGCCAGCAGCCGCACAGGTACTCCTACCTACGAGCAGTACTTC

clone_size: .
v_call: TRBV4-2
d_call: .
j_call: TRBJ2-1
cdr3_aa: CASSQDHSGVFEQFF
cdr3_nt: TGTGCCAGCAGCCAAGATCACTCGGGTGTTTTTGAGCAGTTCTTC

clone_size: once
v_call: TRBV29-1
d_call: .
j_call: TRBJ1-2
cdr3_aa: CSVEVVQGMGYTF
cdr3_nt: TGCAGCGTTGAAGTCGTACAGGGTATGGGCTACACCTTC

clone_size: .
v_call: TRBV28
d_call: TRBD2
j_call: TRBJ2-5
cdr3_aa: CASSLSERGATQYF
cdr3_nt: TGTGCCAGCAGTTTATCCGAGCGGGGGGCGACCCAGTACTTC

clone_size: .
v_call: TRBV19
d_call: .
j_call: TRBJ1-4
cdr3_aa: CASRPIEGGLEKLFF
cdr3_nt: TGTGCCAGTAGGCCAATCGAGGGCGGCCTGGAAAAACTGTTTTTT

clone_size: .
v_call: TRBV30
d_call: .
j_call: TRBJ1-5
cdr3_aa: CAWSVRRNQPQHF
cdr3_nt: TGTGCCTGGAGTGTACGGAGAAATCAGCCCCAGCATTTT

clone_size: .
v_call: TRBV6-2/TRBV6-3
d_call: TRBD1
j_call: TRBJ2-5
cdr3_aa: CASRPEGARQETQYF
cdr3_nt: TGTGCCAGCAGGCCTGAGGGGGCCCGACAAGAGACCCAGTACTTC

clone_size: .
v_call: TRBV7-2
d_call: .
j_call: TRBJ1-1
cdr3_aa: CASSSLGGATEAFF
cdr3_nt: TGTGCCAGCAGCTCCCTAGGGGGGGCCACTGAAGCTTTCTTT

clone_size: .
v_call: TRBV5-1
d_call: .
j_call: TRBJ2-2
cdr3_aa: CASSLQGLASNTGELFF
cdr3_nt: TGCGCCAGCAGCTTGCAGGGGTTGGCCTCGAACACCGGGGAGCTGTTTTTT

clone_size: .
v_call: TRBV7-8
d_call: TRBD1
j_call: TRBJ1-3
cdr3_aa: CASSFRRDRGNTIYF
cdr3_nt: TGTGCCAGCAGCTTTAGGAGGGACAGAGGAAACACCATATATTTT

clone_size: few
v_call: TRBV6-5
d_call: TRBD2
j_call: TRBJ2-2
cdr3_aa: CASMAASGGRGELFF
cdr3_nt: TGTGCCAGCATGGCCGCTAGCGGGGGAAGGGGGGAGCTGTTTTTT

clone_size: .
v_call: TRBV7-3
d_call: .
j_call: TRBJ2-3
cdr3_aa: CASSLIGGGGGTDTQYF
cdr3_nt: TGTGCCAGCAGCTTAATTGGGGGAGGCGGGGGCACAGATACGCAGTATTTT

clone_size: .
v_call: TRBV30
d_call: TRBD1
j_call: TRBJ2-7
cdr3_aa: CAWSGYRDRGSYEQYF
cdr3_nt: TGTGCCTGGAGTGGGTACCGGGACAGGGGCTCCTACGAGCAGTACTTC

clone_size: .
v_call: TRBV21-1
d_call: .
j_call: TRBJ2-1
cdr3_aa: CASSKGRPVAPHSYNEQFF
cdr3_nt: TGTGCCAGCAGCAAAGGCCGTCCGGTAGCACCCCACTCCTACAATGAGCAGTTCTTC

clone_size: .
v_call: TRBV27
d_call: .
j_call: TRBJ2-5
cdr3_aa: CASSFLVSQETQYF
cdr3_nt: TGTGCCAGCAGTTTTCTTGTCAGCCAAGAGACCCAGTACTTC

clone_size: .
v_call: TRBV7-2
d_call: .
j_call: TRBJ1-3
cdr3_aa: CASSPTGAGNTIYF
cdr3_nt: TGTGCCAGCAGCCCGACAGGCGCCGGAAACACCATATATTTT

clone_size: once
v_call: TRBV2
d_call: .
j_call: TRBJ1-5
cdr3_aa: CASSDLQNNQPQHF
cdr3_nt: TGTGCCAGCAGTGATTTACAGAACAATCAGCCCCAGCATTTT

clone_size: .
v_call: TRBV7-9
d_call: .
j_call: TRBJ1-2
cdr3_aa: CASSLEGVQGHNYGYTF
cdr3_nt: TGTGCCAGCAGCTTAGAGGGAGTTCAGGGACATAACTATGGCTACACCTTC

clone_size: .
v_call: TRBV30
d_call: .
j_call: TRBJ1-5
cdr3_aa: CAWSAGGNQPQHF
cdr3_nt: TGTGCCTGGAGTGCCGGGGGCAATCAGCCCCAGCATTTT

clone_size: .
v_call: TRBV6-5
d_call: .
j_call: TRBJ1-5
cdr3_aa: CASSYRVVGDDQPQHF
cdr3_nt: TGTGCCAGCAGTTACCGGGTGGTGGGAGACGATCAGCCCCAGCATTTT

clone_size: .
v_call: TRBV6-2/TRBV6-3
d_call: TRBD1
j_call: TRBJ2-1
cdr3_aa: CASSYKGGTYNEQFF
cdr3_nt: TGTGCCAGCAGTTACAAAGGGGGCACCTACAATGAGCAGTTCTTC

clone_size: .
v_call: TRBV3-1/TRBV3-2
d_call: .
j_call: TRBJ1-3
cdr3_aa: CASSRNTGNTIYF
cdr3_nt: TGTGCCAGCAGCCGTAATACTGGAAACACCATATATTTT

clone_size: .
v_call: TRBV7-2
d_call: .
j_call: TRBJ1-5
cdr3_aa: CASSSFGDSNQPQHF
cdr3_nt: TGTGCCAGCAGCTCCTTTGGAGATAGCAATCAGCCCCAGCATTTT

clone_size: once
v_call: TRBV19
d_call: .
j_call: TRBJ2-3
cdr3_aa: CASNQGDTQYF
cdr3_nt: TGTGCCAGTAATCAGGGCGATACGCAGTATTTT

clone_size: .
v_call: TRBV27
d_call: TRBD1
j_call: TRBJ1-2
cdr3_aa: CASSHRDRRYYGYTF
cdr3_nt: TGTGCCAGCAGTCACCGGGACAGGCGCTACTATGGCTACACCTTC

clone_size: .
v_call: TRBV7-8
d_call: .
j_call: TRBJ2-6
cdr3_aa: CASSPRGTSGANVLTF
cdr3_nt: TGTGCCAGCAGCCCTCGGGGGACCTCTGGGGCCAACGTCCTGACTTTC

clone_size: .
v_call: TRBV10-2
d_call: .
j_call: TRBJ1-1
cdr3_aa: CASRMGPGGNTEAFF
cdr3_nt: TGCGCCAGCAGGATGGGGCCTGGCGGTAACACTGAAGCTTTCTTT

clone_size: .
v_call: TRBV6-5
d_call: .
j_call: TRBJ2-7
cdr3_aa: CASSRAGSSYEQYF
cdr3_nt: TGTGCCAGCAGTCGGGCGGGGAGCTCCTACGAGCAGTACTTC

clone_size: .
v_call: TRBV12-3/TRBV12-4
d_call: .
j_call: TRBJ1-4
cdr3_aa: CASSYRGNEKLFF
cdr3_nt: TGTGCCAGCAGTTATAGGGGAAATGAAAAACTGTTTTTT